The 12 T cell receptor beta chains below were found in one sample sequenced in a study of spatial heterogeneity in lung cancer. Findings and caveats of the study: Tumor mutation count correlated with how many alpha and beta TCRs expanded intratumorally.

TCRdb analysed the 5' RACE reads with MiXCR anew, one entry per CDR3 protein. The data contain some 97,000 distinct CDR3 sequences, under 4.5% of them singletons. These receptors have no identified antigens. Time point reported: sample taken at primary tumor resection. Material: lung tumor tissue, obtained at surgery. These receptors originate from a male donor with early-stage non-small cell lung cancer.

This clonotype was detected ten times or more. This chain connects TRBV28 to TRBJ1-1; D not certain. This CDR3 contains 16 residues. Germline values: CDR1 MDHEN, CDR2 SYDVKM. V was cut by 7 bases and J by 1 base, with 19 bases left in between. The CDR3 region is CASIVPDGETNTEAFF. In DNA, the CDR3 is TGTGCCAGCATAGTCCCCGATGGCGAAACGAACACTGAAGCTTTCTTT.

This clonotype has a count of ten or more. This chain uses TRBV27 with TRBJ2-7; D tentatively reads TRBD1 or TRBD2 (5 bases each). The CDR3 runs 15 residues. Germline V gene sequence: CDR1 MNHEY, CDR2 SMNVEV (reference sequence). V gave up 3 bases and J gave up 6 bases, with 18 bases separating them. The CDR3 coding sequence is TGTGCCAGCAGTTTCCTCGCAGGGAGCTTGGCCGAGCAGTACTTC. As protein: CASSFLAGSLAEQYF.

This clonotype has at least ten counts. The chain has TRBV20-1 and TRBJ2-5; D unclear. Germline V gene sequence: CDR1 DFQATT, CDR2 SNEGSKA (reference sequence). The CDR3 consists of 13 residues. Trimming took off 8 bases at V and 1 base at J, with 14 bases between the two ends. CDR3 sequence reads: CSPHSRIQETQYF. The CDR3 DNA sequence: TGCAGTCCCCATTCTAGGATCCAAGAGACCCAGTACTTC.

This clonotype was seen a handful of times. The chain uses TRBV6-1 and TRBJ2-7; D may be TRBD2 (6 bases). Trimming stripped 5 bases from V and 2 bases from J, with 13 bases between. Looked up from germline, CDR1 is MNHNS and CDR2 is SASEGT. The CDR3 spans 14 residues. The CDR3: CASSTGTDPYEQYF. CDR3 in DNA: TGTGCCAGCAGTACCGGGACTGACCCCTACGAGCAGTACTTC.

The table lists this clonotype with many counts. The rearrangement joins TRBV10-2 to TRBJ2-1, with TRBD1 matching over 8 bases. This CDR3 spans 17 amino acids. CDR1 is WSHSY, CDR2 SAAADI, per germline. Germline trimming cut 3 bases from V and 4 bases from J; bases unmatched to any gene: 11. The CDR3 loop reads CASSELPGQAGYNEQFF. The CDR3 region has the DNA TGCGCCAGCAGTGAACTGCCGGGACAGGCGGGTTACAATGAGCAGTTCTTC.

This clonotype appeared many times. The chain is built from TRBV6-5 and TRBJ1-1; D not certain. The V and J ends lost 5 bases and 1 base respectively, with 11 bases between them. This CDR3 is 14 amino acids long. Germline-derived CDR1 and CDR2 are MNHEY and SVGAGI. The CDR3 DNA is TGTGCCAGCAGTCCGGACGTATGGAACACTGAAGCTTTCTTT. It is translated as CASSPDVWNTEAFF.

The sample holds many counts of this clonotype. The chain combines TRBV6-5 with TRBJ2-7, with D possibly being TRBD1 (5 bases). CDR1 is MNHEY, CDR2 SVGAGI, per germline. Deletions cut 4 bases from V and 2 bases from J, with 9 bases between. The length of the CDR3 is 13 residues. CDR3 protein: CASSFSTAYEQYF. For the CDR3, the DNA is TGTGCCAGCAGTTTTTCGACAGCCTACGAGCAGTACTTC.

This clonotype was detected many times. V is TRBV28 and J is TRBJ2-2; D uncertain. Trimming left V 7 bases short and J 0 bases short, with 6 bases between. CDR3 size: 13 residues. Germline assignment: CDR1 MDHEN and CDR2 SYDVKM. In nucleotides, the CDR3 is TGTGCCAGCAAAAACCCGAACACCGGGGAGCTGTTTTTT. Translating it yields CASKNPNTGELFF.

The chain couples TRBV12-5 to TRBJ2-3; 9 bases map to TRBD2. CDR1 LGHNT and CDR2 FRNRAP come from the germline V gene. V shed 0 bases, J shed 6 bases, and the junction held 10 bases outside the gene matches. The CDR3 consists of 17 residues. CDR3 sequence (DNA): TGTGCTAGTGGTTTGGTACTGGGTAGCGGGAGTGCGGATACGCAGTATTTT. Protein product: CASGLVLGSGSADTQYF.

This clonotype has a count of ten or more. This sequence joins TRBV5-1 and TRBJ2-1, with 12 bases matching TRBD2. Germline assignment: CDR1 SGHRS and CDR2 YFSETQ. The V gene end was trimmed by 0 bases and the J gene end by 7 bases; junction bases not matched to a gene: 5. The CDR3 contains 16 residues. The CDR3 sequence: CASSLEGLAGVNEQFF. The CDR3 nucleotides read TGCGCCAGCAGCTTGGAGGGACTAGCGGGCGTAAATGAGCAGTTCTTC.

In this sample, this clonotype turned up many times. The gene calls are TRBV12-3 or TRBV12-4 and TRBJ1-1; 7 nucleotides align to TRBD1. V was pared by 6 bases and J by 4 bases, with 5 bases of the junction left unmatched. The CDR3 loop spans 13 amino acids. The chain's CDR3 is CASSLGQSTEAFF. CDR3 in DNA: TGTGCCAGCAGCTTGGGACAGAGCACTGAAGCTTTCTTT.

This clonotype was counted at least ten times. The chain couples TRBV19 to TRBJ2-3; tentatively, D is TRBD2 (6 bases). V dropped 3 bases and J dropped 2 bases, with 15 bases sitting between them. CDR1 LNHDA and CDR2 SQIVND come from the germline V gene (reference sequence). The CDR3 loop spans 16 amino acids. The CDR3 region has the DNA TGTGCCAGTAGTATGAACGGGGGAACGACCACAGATACGCAGTATTTT. This gives the protein CASSMNGGTTTDTQYF.